The rows below give T cell receptor beta chains drawn from one sample of a study of early T cells in non-severe SARS-CoV-2 infection. MiXCR was run by TCRdb on the 5' RACE reads, yielding one entry per CDR3 protein. The table records 30,000 to 45,000 distinct CDR3 sequences, less than 7% of them present only once. The input for sequencing was whole blood, taken at baseline. Receptors originate from an adult who was a healthcare worker with PCR-confirmed SARS-CoV-2 infection or an uninfected control (not recorded which). The CDR3 runs from the conserved cysteine through the conserved F or W. D genes are given only for firm matches. Size is stated for part of the rows, as once, few or many counts, or as a class when the clone is expanded.

>TRBV6-1|many|-|TRBJ2-7
CASSEEGRPSSEQYF
TGTGCCAGCAGTGAGGAGGGACGCCCGAGTTCGGAGCAGTACTTC
>TRBV5-6|many|-|TRBJ2-7
CASETGEDFEQYF
TGTGCCAGCGAGACAGGCGAGGACTTCGAGCAGTACTTC
>TRBV29-1|-|-|TRBJ2-7
CSVARDAALIGHEQYF
TGCAGCGTTGCCCGGGACGCAGCCCTGATCGGCCACGAGCAGTACTTC
>TRBV4-3|many|-|TRBJ1-2
CASSQFVLEANYGYTF
TGCGCCAGCAGCCAATTCGTACTCGAAGCTAACTATGGCTACACCTTC
>TRBV3-1|-|-|TRBJ2-7
CASSQEGGTYERYF
TGTGCCAGCAGCCAAGAAGGGGGGACCTACGAGCGGTACTTC
>TRBV7-7|many|-|TRBJ2-3
CASSLGTAGPTDTQYF
TGTGCCAGCAGCTTAGGCACGGCGGGACCAACAGATACGCAGTATTTT
>TRBV6-6|many|-|TRBJ2-7
CASSYSRAYEQYF
TGTGCCAGCAGTTATTCCAGGGCCTACGAGCAGTACTTC
>TRBV7-6|many|-|TRBJ2-7
CASSLDPTAYEQYF
TGTGCCAGCAGCCTAGACCCGACAGCCTACGAGCAGTACTTC
>TRBV5-1|few|-|TRBJ2-3
CASSLGRDDTQYF
TGCGCCAGCAGCTTAGGAAGAGACGATACGCAGTATTTT
>TRBV6-5|many|TRBD2|TRBJ2-5
CASSSGTSGETQYF
TGTGCCAGCAGCTCTGGGACTAGCGGAGAGACCCAGTACTTC
>TRBV5-4|few|-|TRBJ1-2
CASSPQSRENYGYTF
TGTGCCAGCAGCCCCCAGTCCAGGGAAAACTATGGCTACACCTTC
>TRBV9|many|-|TRBJ2-7
CASSVGEARSYEQYF
TGTGCCAGCAGCGTAGGGGAAGCCCGGTCCTACGAGCAGTACTTC
>TRBV12-3/TRBV12-4|few|-|TRBJ2-7
CASSLVSARTYEQYF
TGTGCCAGCAGTTTAGTGTCCGCCCGAACCTACGAGCAGTACTTC
>TRBV20-1|many|-|TRBJ2-7
CSARGPLPPYEQYF
TGCAGTGCTAGGGGACCTCTCCCTCCCTACGAGCAGTACTTC
>TRBV28|-|-|TRBJ2-5
CASRRRDQETQYF
TGTGCCAGCAGGAGACGGGACCAAGAGACCCAGTACTTC
>TRBV5-4|many|TRBD1|TRBJ1-6
CATEPGGRDSPLHF
TGTGCCACAGAACCAGGGGGGAGGGATTCACCCCTCCACTTT
>TRBV27|-|TRBD2|TRBJ2-7
CASSQIAGASEQYF
TGTGCCAGCAGCCAAATAGCGGGGGCCAGCGAGCAGTACTTC
>TRBV29-1|few|-|TRBJ1-1
CSVGGHRNTEAFF
TGCAGCGTTGGGGGACATAGGAACACTGAAGCTTTCTTT
>TRBV5-1|many|TRBD2|TRBJ2-7
CASSSIAGFYEQYF
TGCGCCAGCAGCTCTATAGCGGGCTTCTACGAGCAGTACTTC
>TRBV3-1|many|-|TRBJ1-4
CASSQTPGRINEKLFF
TGTGCCAGCAGCCAAACCCCAGGACGAATTAATGAAAAACTGTTTTTT
>TRBV29-1|-|-|TRBJ1-2
CSENAGAHGYTF
TGCAGCGAGAATGCAGGGGCACATGGCTACACCTTC
>TRBV2|many|-|TRBJ2-5
CASSEVRETQYF
TGTGCCAGCAGTGAAGTTCGAGAGACCCAGTACTTC
>TRBV27|many|TRBD1|TRBJ2-3
CASRRTGGLTDTQYF
TGTGCCAGCAGGCGAACAGGGGGCCTAACAGATACGCAGTATTTT
>TRBV24-1|many|-|TRBJ2-6
CATSGGQGRSGANVLTF
TGTGCCACCAGTGGTGGACAAGGCCGCTCTGGGGCCAACGTCCTGACTTTC
>TRBV2|many|TRBD2|TRBJ2-5
CASNPARGGETQYF
TGTGCCAGCAACCCCGCCCGGGGGGGAGAGACCCAGTACTTC
>TRBV21-1|many|-|TRBJ1-4
CASSKVGTPRENEKLFF
TGTGCCAGCAGCAAAGTTGGAACACCGAGAGAGAATGAAAAACTGTTTTTT
>TRBV7-8|many|-|TRBJ2-5
CASSPSPGTRQETQYF
TGTGCCAGCAGCCCCAGCCCCGGGACACGTCAAGAGACCCAGTACTTC
>TRBV27|-|-|TRBJ2-1
CASSSPPSSYNEQFF
TGTGCCAGCAGTTCCCCCCCTAGTTCATACAATGAGCAGTTCTTC
>TRBV6-5|many|-|TRBJ1-2
CASSYEGFRYTF
TGTGCCAGCAGTTACGAAGGATTCCGCTACACCTTC
>TRBV7-9|many|TRBD1|TRBJ1-6
CASSFLGQVFYNSPLHF
TGTGCCAGCAGCTTCCTGGGACAGGTCTTCTATAATTCACCCCTCCACTTT
>TRBV4-2|many|TRBD2|TRBJ2-1
CASSQDHDSGASF
TGTGCCAGCAGCCAAGATCATGATAGCGGGGCGTCCTTC
>TRBV5-1|many|-|TRBJ2-2
CASSLPSWELFF
TGCGCCAGCAGCTTGCCCTCGTGGGAGCTGTTTTTT
>TRBV12-3/TRBV12-4|few|TRBD1|TRBJ1-2
CASRRGQVYGYTF
TGTGCCAGCAGGCGAGGACAGGTGTATGGCTACACCTTC
>TRBV5-6|many|-|TRBJ1-6
CASSPFIGVNSPLHF
TGTGCCAGCAGCCCCTTTATCGGGGTGAATTCACCCCTCCACTTT
>TRBV5-4|many|-|TRBJ1-3
CASSPPAGAVAGNTIYF
TGTGCCAGCAGCCCGCCAGCGGGGGCGGTTGCTGGAAACACCATATATTTT
>TRBV16|many|TRBD1|TRBJ2-1
CASTPRMRGPNEQFF
TGTGCCAGCACCCCTCGCATGAGGGGGCCCAATGAGCAGTTCTTC
>TRBV6-1|-|TRBD1|TRBJ1-6
CASTDRGASRNSPLHF
TGTGCCAGCACAGACAGGGGGGCTTCAAGAAATTCACCCCTCCACTTT
>TRBV6-2/TRBV6-3|few|-|TRBJ2-7
CASRASEGFQPSYEQYF
TGTGCCAGCAGAGCTTCCGAGGGCTTCCAACCCTCCTACGAGCAGTACTTC
>TRBV25-1|many|-|TRBJ2-7
CASSEVGEQYF
TGTGCCAGCAGTGAGGTGGGCGAGCAGTACTTC
>TRBV10-3|many|-|TRBJ2-1
CASLGGGNEQFF
TGTGCCAGTCTTGGAGGTGGGAATGAGCAGTTCTTC
>TRBV20-1|few|TRBD1|TRBJ1-1
CSARPRQGWTEAFF
TGCAGTGCTAGACCAAGACAGGGCTGGACTGAAGCTTTCTTT
>TRBV19|-|-|TRBJ1-2
CASSIEVRVYYGYTF
TGTGCCAGTAGTATAGAAGTGAGGGTTTACTATGGCTACACCTTC
>TRBV2|few|TRBD1|TRBJ2-7
CASRQTGGSYEQYF
TGTGCCAGCAGGCAAACAGGGGGCTCCTACGAGCAGTACTTC
>TRBV3-1|many|-|TRBJ2-1
CASSQVSGNEQFF
TGTGCCAGCAGCCAAGTTAGTGGCAATGAGCAGTTCTTC
>TRBV5-1|many|-|TRBJ1-1
CASSSLQGLNTEAFF
TGCGCCAGCAGCTCCTTACAGGGCCTGAACACTGAAGCTTTCTTT
>TRBV5-4|many|TRBD2|TRBJ2-1
CASSLSGRAVHEQFF
TGTGCCAGCAGCTTGAGTGGGAGGGCCGTTCATGAGCAGTTCTTC
>TRBV20-1|-|TRBD2|TRBJ2-1
CSARAGYHEQFF
TGCAGTGCCCGAGCGGGGTACCATGAGCAGTTCTTC
>TRBV6-2/TRBV6-3|many|-|TRBJ1-4
CASSNMAATNEKLFF
TGTGCCAGCAGTAACATGGCTGCAACTAATGAAAAACTGTTTTTT
>TRBV14|many|TRBD1|TRBJ1-5
CASSQDTRSGQVGEQPQHF
TGTGCCAGCAGCCAAGATACCCGATCGGGACAGGTAGGGGAGCAGCCCCAGCATTTT
>TRBV4-2|many|-|TRBJ2-5
CASSPTLVARETQYF
TGTGCCAGCAGCCCTACACTAGTCGCCCGGGAGACCCAGTACTTC
>TRBV5-4|many|TRBD2|TRBJ2-2
CASSLLTSGSGELFF
TGTGCCAGCAGCTTGCTAACTAGCGGGTCCGGGGAGCTGTTTTTT
>TRBV5-4|-|-|TRBJ2-5
CASMGGNGETQYF
TGTGCCTCAATGGGGGGTAACGGAGAGACCCAGTACTTC
>TRBV7-2|many|-|TRBJ2-1
CASSLGASSYNEQFF
TGTGCCAGCAGCCTCGGGGCCAGCTCCTACAATGAGCAGTTCTTC